Listed here are 22 T cell receptor beta chains from one sample, sequenced in a study of shared clonotypes between healthy human individuals. The protocol was immunoSEQ multiplex PCR, while the TCRdb copy is restricted to in-frame clones and leaves out a portion. The table has roughly 380,000 clones, roughly 96% seen once; the top ten hold 0.25% to 0.35%. The source material was memory CD8+ T cells sorted from blood. Subset defined: CD45RO+ cells pooled with CCR7-negative TemRA cells. The receptor source for this set is a man aged 25 to 40 in good health.

The sample holds one count of this clone. The chain uses TRBV7-6 and TRBJ2-3; D possibly corresponds to TRBD2 (6 bases). The CDR3 loop spans 15 amino acids. In germline, CDR1 is SGHVS, CDR2 FNYEAQ. V gave up 5 bases and J gave up 2 bases, with 14 bases separating them. CDR3 amino acids: CASSTPGGVTDTQYF. As DNA, the CDR3 is TGTGCCAGCAGCACCCCAGGCGGGGTCACAGATACGCAGTATTTT.

The rearrangement links TRBV29-1 to TRBJ1-1; D is unresolved. The germline gives CDR1 SQVTM, CDR2 ANQGSEA. The CDR3 is 13 residues long. The ends were cut back, 4 bases at V and 0 bases at J, with 9 bases in the middle. The DNA of the CDR3 is TGCAGCGTTGCACAGAGGATGAACACTGAAGCTTTCTTT. Protein product: CSVAQRMNTEAFF.

In nucleotides, the CDR3 is TGTGCCAGCAGTGACTGGGGGCTCGAGAGTGAAAAACTGTTTTTT. This codes for CASSDWGLESEKLFF. This chain uses TRBV6-4 with TRBJ1-4, with D perhaps matching TRBD1 (6 bases). Germline-derived CDR1 and CDR2 are MRHNA and SNTAGT. The CDR3 has 15 amino acids. V was pared by 1 base and J by 7 bases, with 13 bases between.

The V gene is TRBV6-5, the J gene TRBJ1-4, with a possible D match to TRBD1 (6 bases). The V end was cut by 3 bases, the J end by 7 bases, with 9 bases between. This CDR3 is 13 amino acids long. Germline V gene sequence: CDR1 MNHEY, CDR2 SVGAGI. The CDR3 sequence is CASSYLGAEKLFF. The CDR3 nucleotides read TGTGCCAGCAGTTATTTGGGGGCTGAAAAACTGTTTTTT.

The rearrangement links TRBV5-1 to TRBJ2-1; D not certain. This CDR3 contains 15 residues. Germline V gene sequence: CDR1 SGHRS, CDR2 YFSETQ. Trimming pared 0 bases from V and 7 bases from J, leaving 14 bases between. The CDR3 nucleotides are TGCGCCAGCAGCTTGGCCACGCTAGTCGGGAATGAGCAGTTCTTC. This sequence encodes CASSLATLVGNEQFF.

DNA for the CDR3: TGTGCCAGCATCAGGGGTGAAGCTTTCTTT. This sequence encodes CASIRGEAFF. This chain connects TRBV28 to TRBJ1-1, with D tentatively TRBD1 (6 bases). V shed 7 bases and J shed 7 bases, with 7 bases lying between them. The CDR3 sequence is 10 residues long. CDR1 and CDR2 (germline): MDHEN, SYDVKM.

A remark on this clone: This sample includes further DNA sequences coding for the same CDR3. The V gene is TRBV7-9, the J gene TRBJ1-4, with no clear D. CDR1 SEHNR and CDR2 FQNEAQ come from the germline V gene (reference sequence). The length of the CDR3 is 14 residues. V was pared by 1 base and J by 0 bases, with 3 bases between. The CDR3, as DNA: TGTGCCAGCAGCTTAGGGGCAACTAATGAAAAACTGTTTTTT. This sequence encodes CASSLGATNEKLFF.

This chain links TRBV7-6 with TRBJ2-1, with 7 bases that match TRBD2. The junction had 1 base not matched to a gene; V was cut back by 1 base and J by 7 bases. Per the germline V gene, CDR1 is SGHVS and CDR2 is FNYEAQ. The CDR3 is 13 residues long. CDR3 nucleotide sequence: TGTGCCAGCAGCTTAGGCGGGAGTAATGAGCAGTTCTTC. Its protein is CASSLGGSNEQFF.

This clone has a handful of counts. This sequence joins TRBV28 and TRBJ2-2; TRBD1 is a possible D gene (5 bases). V lost 7 bases and J lost 6, with 9 bases in between. Germline V CDR1 and CDR2: MDHEN, SYDVKM. The CDR3 covers 12 residues. Here the CDR3 reads CASTLTAGELFF. In DNA, the CDR3 is TGTGCCAGCACCCTGACAGCCGGGGAGCTGTTTTTT.

J is TRBJ2-3 and V is TRBV6-5; TRBD1 matches 7 bases. There are 15 residues in the CDR3. The germline V gene has CDR1 MNHEY and CDR2 SVGAGI. Unmatched junction bases numbered 4, after V lost 0 bases and J lost 4 bases. In DNA form, the CDR3 reads TGTGCCAGCAGTTACTCCGGGACAGAGCCAGATACGCAGTATTTT. As protein: CASSYSGTEPDTQYF.

V usage is TRBV4-2 and J usage is TRBJ1-2; 7 nucleotides line up with TRBD1. This CDR3 region has 13 residues. The trim removed 1 base at V and 4 bases at J, leaving 0 bases unmatched. The germline CDR1 and CDR2 sequences are LGHNA and YNFKEQ. The CDR3 here is CASSQGDSYGYTF. CDR3 DNA sequence: TGTGCCAGCAGCCAAGGGGACAGCTATGGCTACACCTTC.

V usage is TRBV5-1 and J usage is TRBJ2-5, with D perhaps TRBD2 (6 bases). CDR1 is SGHRS and CDR2 is YFSETQ in the germline V gene. This CDR3 region has 14 residues. Trimming pared 3 bases from V and 4 bases from J, leaving 13 bases between. As DNA, the CDR3 is TGCGCCAGCAGCTGGGGAACTAGCACAGAGACCCAGTACTTC. This codes for CASSWGTSTETQYF.

V is TRBV5-1 and J is TRBJ1-3; a weak D match, TRBD1 (6 bases). V gave up 5 bases and J gave up 0 bases, with 9 bases separating them. The CDR3 runs to 14 residues. From germline, CDR1 is SGHRS and CDR2 YFSETQ. The CDR3 nucleotides read TGCGCCAGCAGGGGGGCGAGCTCTGGAAACACCATATATTTT. Its protein is CASRGASSGNTIYF.

The CDR3 loop is CASSLTYNTEAFF. CDR3 nucleotide sequence: TGTGCCAGCAGCTTAACCTATAACACTGAAGCTTTCTTT. The chain links TRBV7-9 to TRBJ1-1; D call uncertain. CDR3 length: 13 residues. Germline CDR1 is SEHNR and CDR2 is FQNEAQ (reference sequence). V was cut by 2 bases and J by 2 bases, with 6 bases left in between.

CDR3: CASSYRGTEAFF. The CDR3 bases are TGTGCCAGCAGCTACAGGGGAACTGAAGCTTTCTTT. The chain joins TRBV5-4 to TRBJ1-1, with 7 bases matching TRBD1. V gave up 3 bases and J gave up 5 bases; unmatched junction bases: 1. Germline assignment: CDR1 SGHNT and CDR2 YYREEE (reference sequence). CDR3 length: 12 amino acids.

This chain joins TRBV28 and TRBJ2-3, with 7 nucleotides matching TRBD1. Per germline, CDR1 MDHEN and CDR2 SYDVKM. The trim removed 11 bases at V and 6 bases at J, leaving 11 bases unmatched. The CDR3 consists of 13 residues. CDR3 nucleotide sequence: TGTGCCGGAAACACAGGGGACGGGGATACGCAGTATTTT. As protein: CAGNTGDGDTQYF.

This rearrangement joins TRBV2 to TRBJ1-2; D might be TRBD1 (5 bases). This CDR3 spans 12 amino acids. Germline-derived CDR1 and CDR2 are SNHLY and FYNNEI. Between the trimmed V and J ends, which lost 0 bases and 9 bases, there was a span of 8 bases. The DNA for the CDR3 is TGTGCCAGCAGTGAAGCGGGACTAAGCTACACCTTC. Translated: CASSEAGLSYTF.

The rearrangement links TRBV18 to TRBJ1-3, with 7 bases identical to TRBD1. In germline, CDR1 is KGHSH, CDR2 LQKENI. V was clipped by 8 bases and J by 0 bases; unmatched bases: 4. CDR3 size: 14 residues. The CDR3 DNA sequence: TGTGCCAGCCAGACAGGGAACTCTGGAAACACCATATATTTT. The encoded protein is CASQTGNSGNTIYF.

The chain employs TRBV28 and TRBJ1-1, with TRBD1 matching 8 bases. CDR3 length: 14 residues. CDR1 and CDR2 (germline): MDHEN, SYDVKM. The junction had 3 bases not matched to a gene; V was cut back by 2 bases and J by 4 bases. CDR3 in amino acids: CASSLQGAFTEAFF. In DNA form, the CDR3 reads TGTGCCAGCAGTTTACAGGGGGCTTTCACTGAAGCTTTCTTT.

V gene TRBV28 combines with J gene TRBJ1-1; no reliable D call. The length of the CDR3 is 14 residues. Trimming cost V 6 bases and J 1 base, with 12 bases left between them. Germline V gives CDR1 MDHEN, CDR2 SYDVKM. The CDR3 loop is CASSLGLPNTEAFF. The DNA of the CDR3 is TGTGCCAGCAGCCTCGGACTGCCGAACACTGAAGCTTTCTTT.

This chain uses TRBV19 with TRBJ2-3; maybe TRBD1 (5 bases). This CDR3 is built from 13 residues. In germline, CDR1 is LNHDA, CDR2 SQIVND (reference sequence). V gave up 6 bases and J gave up 0 bases, with 7 bases separating them. The CDR3 region is CASRQASTDTQYF. CDR3 nucleotide sequence: TGTGCCAGTAGACAGGCTAGCACAGATACGCAGTATTTT. Complete variable domain (other parts from reference TRBV19 and TRBJ2-3): DGGITQSPKYLFRKEGQNVTLSCEQNLNHDAMYWYRQDPGQGLRLIYYSQIVNDFQKGDIAEGYSVSREKKESFPLTVTSAQKNPTAFYLCASRQASTDTQYFGPGTRLTVL.

This sequence joins TRBV28 and TRBJ2-3; no clear D. Trimming stripped 3 bases from V and 5 bases from J, with 6 bases between. CDR3 size: 12 residues. Per the germline V gene, CDR1 is MDHEN and CDR2 is SYDVKM. The CDR3 DNA is TGTGCCAGCAGTTTTTCCCTAGATACGCAGTATTTT. Protein product: CASSFSLDTQYF.